These T cell receptor beta chains were read from a single sample in a study of CXCR3-negative and CXCR3-positive naive CD8 T cells. TCRdb reanalyzed the 5' RACE reads, giving one entry per CDR3 protein sequence and no DNA. This sample lists 60,000 to 65,000 distinct CDR3 sequences; its ten largest clones have around 4.9%. Sample: naive CXCR3+ CD8+ T cells from blood. The receptors shown here come from a human donor in good health. Some clones in this sample may be carry-over from other donors' samples. Each CDR3 is given with its conserved first and last residue. Fields, in order: V gene, J gene, CDR3 protein.

>TRBV2|TRBJ2-1
CASSSLRAGGPLNNEQFF
>TRBV29-1|TRBJ2-1
CSVEYAGGSGTNNEQFF
>TRBV7-6|TRBJ2-2
CASSLGSSGGTGELFF
>TRBV28|TRBJ2-1
CASRLAGGLNEQFF
>TRBV29-1|TRBJ2-3
CSAGWDITSGTSTDTQYF
>TRBV14|TRBJ2-1
CASSQDQGVRHEQFF
>TRBV11-2|TRBJ2-7
CASSKTAHEQYF
>TRBV29-1|TRBJ1-4
CSGWEKPEKLFF
>TRBV7-3|TRBJ2-1
CASSKGPLNVQFF
>TRBV11-3|TRBJ1-2
CASSKRDGNYGYTF
>TRBV7-9|TRBJ2-1
CASSSSGTGSNYNEQFF
>TRBV29-1|TRBJ2-2
CSVVDNTGELFF
>TRBV20-1|TRBJ2-7
CSASYGQGASYEQYF
>TRBV4-3|TRBJ2-1
CASSRDRGLEQFF
>TRBV11-3|TRBJ2-1
CASSFGGSGYNEQFF
>TRBV29-1|TRBJ1-2
CSVGGGLYSLSGYTF
>TRBV21-1|TRBJ2-1
CASSKRQGPPDDTVPQQFF
>TRBV21-1|TRBJ2-3
CASSKPFDSPSTDTQYF
>TRBV7-9|TRBJ2-1
CASSRDGYNEQFF
>TRBV29-1|TRBJ1-1
CSVEDRLNTEAFF
>TRBV9|TRBJ2-7
CASSVATTGPTYEQYF
>TRBV29-1|TRBJ1-1
CSVDGTANTEAFF
>TRBV12-3/TRBV12-4|TRBJ1-5
CASGEVGQGHQPQHF
>TRBV11-2|TRBJ2-5
CASSWLTGVGETQYF
>TRBV3-1|TRBJ1-1
CASSQVDRGPWAFF
>TRBV7-2|TRBJ2-7
CASGGTGAYEQYF
>TRBV5-1|TRBJ2-1
CASSFSSGGDNEQFF
>TRBV5-5|TRBJ2-1
CASSLYGATYNEQFF
>TRBV28|TRBJ1-1
CASSYREENTEAFF
>TRBV11-3|TRBJ1-1
CASSLGGTEEAFF
>TRBV2|TRBJ2-1
CATPWRGQMNEQFF
>TRBV29-1|TRBJ2-7
CSVEDTTGGYEQYF
>TRBV7-2|TRBJ1-5
CASSLALVGGGWNQPQHF
>TRBV6-2/TRBV6-3|TRBJ2-7
CASSFYRDRSYEQYF
>TRBV29-1|TRBJ2-7
CSVNLAGDYEQYF
>TRBV29-1|TRBJ2-5
CSVGRYGGRETQYF
>TRBV7-6|TRBJ2-1
CASSLGTDYNEQFF
>TRBV6-2/TRBV6-3|TRBJ2-5
CASSYSGAYQETQYF
>TRBV6-2/TRBV6-3|TRBJ2-1
CASSYHTREYNEQFF
>TRBV2|TRBJ2-7
CASREAYEQYF
>TRBV7-6|TRBJ1-4
CASRSSGGEVYEKLFF
>TRBV5-6|TRBJ1-2
CASSPTRDTPLNNYGYTF
>TRBV7-3|TRBJ2-1
CASSFAAYNEQFF
>TRBV19|TRBJ1-1
CASGLSNTEAFF
>TRBV29-1|TRBJ1-5
CSVAVTGMGNQPQHF
>TRBV7-9|TRBJ1-4
CASSLGGEKLFF
>TRBV29-1|TRBJ2-4
CSVAGTSGDSNIQYF
>TRBV12-3/TRBV12-4|TRBJ2-5
CASSQTGLYPGETQYF
>TRBV5-1|TRBJ2-3
CASSFFSTVSTDTQYF
>TRBV27|TRBJ2-2
CASTYGLASFERTGELFF